What follows are 5 T cell receptor beta chains derived from one specimen sequenced in a study of blood T cell repertoires in COVID-19. Repertoires were generated with immunoSEQ multiplex PCR, while TCRdb's copy carries only in-frame clones and drops some. Of more than 400,000 clones in the sample, roughly 90% were seen once. Sequenced input: PBMCs or T cells enriched from blood (not recorded which). These receptors all stem from a young woman who had recovered from COVID-19.

The rearrangement uses TRBV11-2 and TRBJ2-7, with 9 bases matching TRBD2. Germline values: CDR1 SGHAT, CDR2 FQNNGV. The ends lost 0 bases at V and 5 bases at J; junction bases unmatched: 8. The CDR3 consists of 16 residues. CDR3 sequence: CASSLDLWAGGHEQYF. As DNA, the CDR3 is TGTGCCAGCAGCTTAGATCTATGGGCGGGGGGGCACGAGCAGTACTTC.

V and J are TRBV13 and TRBJ1-2, with D possibly matching TRBD1 (6 bases). The CDR3 is made up of 13 amino acids. The V end was cut by 5 bases, the J end by 4 bases, with 11 bases between. Per the germline V gene, CDR1 is PRHDT and CDR2 is FYEKMQ (reference sequence). CDR3 amino acids: CASSRRGAYGYTF. The CDR3 DNA sequence: TGTGCCAGCAGCCGCCGGGGGGCCTATGGCTACACCTTC.

This sequence joins TRBV6-5 and TRBJ2-7; 9 bases fit TRBD1. This CDR3 region has 14 residues. V lost 5 bases, J lost 7 bases, and 9 bases stayed unmatched. Germline V gives CDR1 MNHEY, CDR2 SVGAGI. CDR3 in DNA: TGTGCCAGCAGTCTGAGGGACAGGGAGGGAGAGCAGTACTTC. Its translation is CASSLRDREGEQYF.

CDR3 region: CAWSRGRNTEAFF. CDR3 coding DNA: TGTGCCTGGAGCAGGGGGCGGAACACTGAAGCTTTCTTT. This sequence joins TRBV30 and TRBJ1-1; TRBD1 matches 8 bases. V was pared by 3 bases and J by 1 base, with 1 base of the junction left unmatched. This CDR3 has 13 residues. The germline V gene has CDR1 GTSNPN and CDR2 SVGIG (reference sequence).

The count of this clone is one. The V gene is TRBV9, the J gene TRBJ2-2, with TRBD2 matching 7 bases. Germline assignment: CDR1 SGDLS and CDR2 YYNGEE. This CDR3 region has 14 residues. V trimming: 2 bases; J trimming: 6 bases; junction bases outside the gene matches: 4. CDR3 nucleotides: TGTGCCAGCAGCGTCCTGGGGGGGGCCGGGGAGCTGTTTTTT. It translates to CASSVLGGAGELFF.